One and the same sample provided the 21 T cell receptor beta chains below, sequenced in a study of blood T cell repertoires in COVID-19. Data came from immunoSEQ multiplex PCR; TCRdb stores just in-frame clones and leaves some out. Of tens of thousands of clones in the sample, approximately 91% were seen once. The specimen was peripheral blood. These receptors were taken from a man between 60 and 75 years old with COVID-19, enrolled during active disease.

V gene TRBV3-1 (or the pseudogene TRBV3-2) combines with J gene TRBJ2-1; 7 nucleotides line up with TRBD2. CDR3 length: 16 residues. In germline, CDR1 is LGHDT, CDR2 YNNKEL (reference sequence). V shed 4 bases and J 7 bases; nucleotides not matched to a gene: 13. The chain's CDR3 is CASSRLLGEGENEQFF. DNA for the CDR3: TGTGCCAGCAGCCGCCTGCTGGGGGAGGGCGAGAATGAGCAGTTCTTC.

The CDR3: CASSQDGQGRWNTEAFF. The CDR3 nucleotides read TGCGCCAGCAGCCAAGATGGACAGGGAAGGTGGAACACTGAAGCTTTCTTT. V usage is TRBV4-1 and J usage is TRBJ1-1; 8 bases fit TRBD1. CDR1 MGHRA and CDR2 YSYEKL come from the germline V gene. With 0 bases clipped from V and 1 base from J, the junction kept 7 bases outside the gene matches. CDR3 size: 17 residues.

This chain links TRBV14 with TRBJ2-1; 7 bases fit TRBD1. The CDR3 covers 16 residues. V lost 3 bases to trimming and J lost 4 bases; unmatched junction nucleotides: 9. Germline loops: CDR1 SGHDN, CDR2 FVKESK. The CDR3 sequence is CASSQPRQGWYNEQFF. The CDR3 bases are TGTGCCAGCAGCCAGCCCCGACAGGGCTGGTACAATGAGCAGTTCTTC.

The sample holds a few counts of this clone. The rearrangement links TRBV19 to TRBJ2-1, with TRBD2 identical over 8 bases. The V segment lost 5 bases and the J segment 6 bases; nucleotides outside the gene matches: 9. The germline V gene encodes CDR1 LNHDA and CDR2 SQIVND (reference sequence). The CDR3 consists of 15 residues. The CDR3 DNA reads TGTGCCAGTAGTTCCCCCGGGACTAGAGGCAATGAGCAGTTCTTC. Its translation is CASSSPGTRGNEQFF.

This clone was found a few times. The J gene is TRBJ1-5, the V gene TRBV28; 10 bases line up with TRBD1. The germline V gene has CDR1 MDHEN and CDR2 SYDVKM. The CDR3 totals 18 residues. The J segment lost 0 bases and the V segment lost 8 bases, leaving 13 bases of the junction unmatched. The CDR3 coding sequence is TGTGCCAGCCGGACCGGGACAGGGGCCGGGGATAGCAATCAGCCCCAGCATTTT. It translates to CASRTGTGAGDSNQPQHF.

The gene calls are TRBV6-5 and TRBJ2-1; the D gene is possibly TRBD1 (6 bases). Deletions cut 6 bases from V and 5 bases from J, with 11 bases between. The length of the CDR3 is 13 residues. The germline CDR1 and CDR2 sequences are MNHEY and SVGAGI. The CDR3 sequence is CASSPGQNNEQFF. The CDR3 coding sequence is TGTGCCAGCAGCCCCGGACAGAACAATGAGCAGTTCTTC.

The chain is built from TRBV24-1 and TRBJ2-1; 9 bases fit TRBD1. The V gene's germline CDR1 is KGHDR and CDR2 SFDVKD. This CDR3 comprises 15 residues. With 3 bases clipped from V and 8 bases from J, the junction kept 7 bases outside the gene matches. CDR3 nucleotides: TGTGCCACCAGTGATCCCGGGACAGGGACCCATGAGCAGTTCTTC. This gives the protein CATSDPGTGTHEQFF.

Only one count was recorded for this clone. The chain carries TRBV16 and TRBJ2-3, with TRBD1 matching 9 bases. Germline V gene lookup returns CDR1 KGHSY and CDR2 FQNENV. With V trimmed by 0 bases and J by 5 bases, 9 bases remained unmatched. The CDR3 has 17 amino acids. For the CDR3, the DNA is TGTGCCAGCAGCCAATCGATTGGGGACAGGGAGGAAGATACGCAGTATTTT. Translation: CASSQSIGDREEDTQYF.

This clone was seen just once. The chain combines TRBV19 with TRBJ1-1; 9 bases align to TRBD1. This CDR3 is 17 amino acids long. Germline trimming cut 7 bases from V and 0 bases from J; bases unmatched to any gene: 12. Germline V gives CDR1 LNHDA, CDR2 SQIVND (reference sequence). This chain's CDR3 is CASIHIQGAGMNTEAFF. The CDR3 coding sequence is TGTGCCAGTATCCACATACAGGGGGCGGGGATGAACACTGAAGCTTTCTTT.

The chain is built from TRBV5-5 and TRBJ2-3; possibly TRBD1 for D (5 bases). The CDR3 is 13 amino acids. Trimming took 4 bases from V and 6 from J, leaving 12 bases between them. CDR1 and CDR2 (germline): SGHKS, YYEKEE (reference sequence). The CDR3 nucleotides read TGTGCCAGCAGCAAGGAGCAGGGCGATACGCAGTATTTT. It specifies CASSKEQGDTQYF. The full variable domain, its missing parts supplied by reference TRBV5-5 and TRBJ2-3, is DAGVTQSPTHLIKTRGQQVTLRCSPISGHKSVSWYQQVLGQGPQFIFQYYEKEERGRGNFPDRFSARQFPNYSSELNVNALLLGDSALYLCASSKEQGDTQYFGPGTRLTVL.

The chain is built from TRBV3-1 (or the pseudogene TRBV3-2) and TRBJ1-3, with TRBD1 identical over 7 bases. Germline V gene lookup returns CDR1 LGHDT and CDR2 YNNKEL (reference sequence). V dropped 4 bases and J dropped 2; count of bases not matched to a gene: 8. The CDR3 covers 16 residues. DNA for the CDR3: TGTGCCAGCAGCCCGATCGGAACAGGGGCTGGAAACACCATATATTTT. Translated, it gives CASSPIGTGAGNTIYF.

The rearrangement uses TRBV10-1 and TRBJ2-7; D possibly corresponds to TRBD2 (5 bases). The germline V and J ends were trimmed by 2 bases and 3 bases, with 8 bases remaining between them. Germline lookup yields CDR1 WNHNN and CDR2 SYGVQD (reference sequence). CDR3 length equals 13 residues. CDR3 DNA: TGCGCCAGCAGTGAGGGACTGTTCTACGAGCAGTACTTC. Encoded protein: CASSEGLFYEQYF.

J is TRBJ2-2 and V is TRBV7-3; D uncertain. Germline-derived CDR1 and CDR2 are SGHTA and FQGTGA. This CDR3 has 13 residues. V was trimmed by 5 bases and J by 5 bases, leaving 9 bases between them. The CDR3 coding sequence is TGTGCCAGCAGCCCCACGGTGACCGGGGAGCTGTTTTTT. It codes for CASSPTVTGELFF.

The chain joins TRBV27 to TRBJ2-6; 8 bases map to TRBD2. Germline V gene lookup returns CDR1 MNHEY and CDR2 SMNVEV (reference sequence). CDR3 size: 17 residues. V lost 6 bases and J lost 4; bases outside the gene matches: 11. The CDR3 bases are TGTGCCAGCAGCGACAGCGGGGGAGGACCCGGGGCCAACGTCCTGACTTTC. Amino acids: CASSDSGGGPGANVLTF.

CDR3 nucleotide sequence: TGTGCCAGCAGTGAAGAACTCGAAGAGACCCAGTACTTC. Its protein product is CASSEELEETQYF. J is TRBJ2-5 and V is TRBV2; no firm D call. V was shortened by 1 base and J by 3 bases, with 6 bases between the two germline ends. This CDR3 has 13 residues. CDR1 and CDR2 from the germline V gene are SNHLY and FYNNEI.

This chain links TRBV4-3 with TRBJ1-2; 11 bases map to TRBD1. The V and J ends lost 0 bases and 4 bases, in that order; junction bases with no gene match: 4. Germline V gives CDR1 LGHNA, CDR2 YSLEER. This CDR3 region has 16 residues. CDR3 DNA: TGCGCCAGCAGCCAAGATCCGGGACAGGGGGGCTATGGCTACACCTTC. This translates into CASSQDPGQGGYGYTF.

The chain employs TRBV15 and TRBJ2-1; D may be TRBD2 (6 bases). Trimming removed 0 bases at V and 1 base at J, with 7 bases between. The CDR3 has 15 amino acids. Germline CDR1 and CDR2: LNHNV and YYDKDF (reference sequence). The CDR3 is CATSRDAGSYNEQFF. In DNA, the CDR3 is TGTGCCACCAGCAGAGATGCGGGATCCTACAATGAGCAGTTCTTC.

This rearrangement joins TRBV4-1 to TRBJ2-7; TRBD1 agrees at 8 bases. The CDR3 extends over 20 amino acids. Trimming at V came to 0 bases and at J to 0 bases, leaving 16 bases not matched to a gene. Germline values: CDR1 MGHRA, CDR2 YSYEKL. The chain's CDR3 is CASSQDQGAFTSTSSYEQYF. The CDR3 DNA is TGCGCCAGCAGCCAAGATCAGGGGGCCTTTACTAGCACCAGCTCCTACGAGCAGTACTTC.

This clone was observed once. The V and J genes are TRBV4-2 and TRBJ2-2; no reliable D call. The V gene lost 4 bases and the J gene lost 0 bases, with 9 bases spanning the gap. The CDR3 covers 15 residues. Per germline, CDR1 LGHNA and CDR2 YNFKEQ. CDR3 in DNA: TGTGCCAGCAGCCGTCGTCAGGCGAACACCGGGGAGCTGTTTTTT. It codes for CASSRRQANTGELFF.

The rearrangement links TRBV25-1 to TRBJ2-3; D remains unclear. In germline, CDR1 is MGHDK, CDR2 SYGVNS. This CDR3 has 14 amino acids. The V end lost 3 bases, the J end lost 2 bases, and 9 bases lay between the germline ends. CDR3 bases: TGTGCCAGCAGTGACCGATACTACACAGATACGCAGTATTTT. It encodes CASSDRYYTDTQYF. The full variable domain, with the rest looked up from reference TRBV25-1 and TRBJ2-3, is EADIYQTPRYLVIGTGKKITLECSQTMGHDKMYWYQQDPGMELHLIHYSYGVNSTEKGDLSSESTVSRIRTEHFPLTLESARPSHTSQYLCASSDRYYTDTQYFGPGTRLTVL.

V is TRBV7-3 and J is TRBJ2-1; 8 bases align to TRBD2. In germline, CDR1 is SGHTA, CDR2 FQGTGA. V shed 4 bases, J shed 5 bases, and the junction held 4 bases outside the gene matches. CDR3 length equals 14 residues. CDR3 residues: CASSYSGGDNEQFF. Written as DNA, the CDR3 is TGTGCCAGCAGCTACAGCGGGGGAGACAATGAGCAGTTCTTC.